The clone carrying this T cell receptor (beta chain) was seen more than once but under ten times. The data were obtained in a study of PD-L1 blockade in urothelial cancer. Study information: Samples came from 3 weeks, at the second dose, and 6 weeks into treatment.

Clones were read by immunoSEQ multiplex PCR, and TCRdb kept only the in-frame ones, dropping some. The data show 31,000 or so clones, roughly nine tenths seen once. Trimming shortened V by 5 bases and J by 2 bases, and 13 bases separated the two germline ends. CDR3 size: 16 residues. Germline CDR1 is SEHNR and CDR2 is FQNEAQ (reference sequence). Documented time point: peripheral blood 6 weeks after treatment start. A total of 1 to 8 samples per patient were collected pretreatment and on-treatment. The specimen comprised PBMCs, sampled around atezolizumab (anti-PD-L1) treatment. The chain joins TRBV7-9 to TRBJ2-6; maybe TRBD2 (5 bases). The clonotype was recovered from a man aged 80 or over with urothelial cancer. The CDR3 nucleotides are TGTGCCAGCAGCCCCCTGCGGCGGGCTGGGGCCAACGTCCTGACTTTC. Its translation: CASSPLRRAGANVLTF.